These 16 T cell receptor beta chains came from one sample sequenced in a study of CD8+ T cells in alopecia areata listed by TCRdb under 2018. Libraries came from the immunoSEQ multiplex PCR assay. RNA was extracted from all samples and reverse transcribed into cDNA as template for TCR sequencing. Imported from immuneACCESS, the table was reduced by TCRdb to in-frame sequences with V and J called. These copies leave out some clones; in studies compared against another copy, an unresolved V gene accounts for under half, and the cause of the remainder is not known. Recorded for this sample are 20,000 to 30,000 clones; 50% to 55% of them occurred a single time. The top ten clones comprise roughly a third of the sample. Sequencing was done on a sample of NKG2D-high CD8+ T cells sorted from blood. In the paper's terms, the cell subset or site label means: sorted CD8+ NKG2D-high blood T cells. Receptors were obtained from a human donor with alopecia areata.

The chain links TRBV21-1 to TRBJ1-5; the table's D gene call, TRBD1, was not cross checked with the DNA. TRBV21-1 is flagged as a pseudogene. The CDR3 spans 15 residues. The CDR3 reads CASSKEGHGEFPQHF. The CDR3 coding sequence is TGTGCCAGCAGCAAAGAGGGACACGGAGAGTTTCCCCAGCATTTT.

This clone occurred a few times. The chain combines TRBV18 with TRBJ2-2; no firm D call. The V gene's germline CDR1 is KGHSH and CDR2 LQKENI. With 2 bases removed from V and 5 bases from J, the gap between germline ends came to 6 bases. There are 13 residues in the CDR3. The CDR3 here is CASSPSRTGELFF. In DNA, the CDR3 is TGTGCCAGCTCACCAAGTAGAACCGGGGAGCTGTTTTTT.

This clone turned up a few times. In DNA form, the CDR3 reads TGTGCCAGCAGCTTAGGGACAGCCCCGTACCAAGAGACCCAGTACTTC. The encoded protein is CASSLGTAPYQETQYF. V and J are TRBV11-2 and TRBJ2-5; D is perhaps TRBD1 (6 bases). Deletions cut 1 base from V and 0 bases from J, with 12 bases between. The CDR3 covers 16 residues. Germline-derived CDR1 and CDR2 are SGHAT and FQNNGV. The full variable domain, its missing parts supplied by reference TRBV11-2 and TRBJ2-5, is EAGVAQSPRYKIIEKRQSVAFWCNPISGHATLYWYQQILGQGPKLLIQFQNNGVVDDSQLPKDRFSAERLKGVDSTLKIQPAKLEDSAVYLCASSLGTAPYQETQYFGPGTRLLVL.

This clone was recorded a few times. The V and J genes are TRBV27 and TRBJ1-2, with unresolved D. The CDR3 is 13 amino acids. The V and J ends lost 3 bases and 8 bases respectively, with 13 bases between them. The V gene's germline CDR1 is MNHEY and CDR2 SMNVEV (reference sequence). The CDR3 DNA is TGTGCCAGCAGTTTTGGAATCATGGTCGGCTACACCTTC. Residues: CASSFGIMVGYTF.

This clone was counted a few times. The rearrangement links TRBV12-5 to TRBJ2-1, with 12 bases aligning to TRBD2. V gave up 7 bases and J gave up 4 bases; unmatched junction bases: 8. In germline, CDR1 is LGHNT, CDR2 FRNRAP. The CDR3 contains 16 residues. CDR3 nucleotides: TGTGCTAGTGTTACGACTAGCGGGAGTTCTTACAATGAGCAGTTCTTC. It specifies CASVTTSGSSYNEQFF.

The table lists this clone with a few counts. The chain couples TRBV19 to TRBJ2-7, with 7 bases matching TRBD2. V lost 6 bases, J lost 2 bases, and 7 bases stayed unmatched. This CDR3 contains 14 residues. Germline CDR1 reads LNHDA; CDR2 reads SQIVND (reference sequence). In DNA, the CDR3 is TGTGCCAGTAGCGGCGGGAGCGACCCCTACGAGCAGTACTTC. The encoded protein is CASSGGSDPYEQYF.

This sequence joins TRBV27 and TRBJ1-1; the match to TRBD1 covers 8 bases. The junction had 8 bases not matched to a gene; V was cut back by 5 bases and J by 3 bases. Germline CDR1 reads MNHEY; CDR2 reads SMNVEV (reference sequence). The CDR3 extends over 15 amino acids. The DNA for the CDR3 is TGTGCCAGCAGTGCAAACAGGGGGTGGGACACTGAAGCTTTCTTT. This encodes CASSANRGWDTEAFF.

V usage is TRBV19 and J usage is TRBJ2-1; weak D call: TRBD2 (5 bases). V was clipped by 1 base and J by 7 bases, with 11 bases between them. The CDR3 extends over 14 amino acids. Germline-derived CDR1 and CDR2 are LNHDA and SQIVND (reference sequence). CDR3 sequence (DNA): TGTGCCAGTAGTATAGTCTCTAGCCAGAATGAGCAGTTCTTC. Its protein product is CASSIVSSQNEQFF.

The chain is built from TRBV6-5 and TRBJ1-1, with TRBD1 matching 7 bases. Losses at the gene ends were 4 bases for V and 0 bases for J; bases not matched to a gene: 2. CDR1 MNHEY and CDR2 SVGAGI come from the germline V gene. The CDR3 length is 14 residues. CDR3 sequence: CASSFGTVNTEAFF. For the CDR3, the DNA is TGTGCCAGCAGTTTCGGGACAGTGAACACTGAAGCTTTCTTT.

V usage is TRBV20-1 and J usage is TRBJ1-2; D uncertain. Trimming pared 3 bases from V and 8 bases from J, leaving 7 bases between. The CDR3 has 10 amino acids. Per germline, CDR1 DFQATT and CDR2 SNEGSKA (reference sequence). This CDR3 is CSASTRGYTF. The CDR3 region has the DNA TGCAGTGCTAGTACCCGAGGCTACACCTTC.

This clone turned up a few times. The chain combines TRBV27 with TRBJ2-1, with 11 bases that match TRBD2. CDR3 length: 14 residues. The ends lost 6 bases at V and 4 bases at J; junction bases unmatched: 2. Germline CDR1 MNHEY, CDR2 SMNVEV (reference sequence). The CDR3 spells CASRTSGTYNEQFF. The CDR3 DNA is TGTGCCAGCAGGACTAGCGGGACATACAATGAGCAGTTCTTC.

The rearrangement links TRBV13 to TRBJ1-5; D call uncertain. Germline V gives CDR1 PRHDT, CDR2 FYEKMQ (reference sequence). The germline V and J ends were trimmed by 4 bases and 0 bases, with 7 bases remaining between them. This CDR3 comprises 14 residues. CDR3 loop: CASSWGDSNQPQHF. CDR3 nucleotides: TGTGCCAGCAGCTGGGGAGATAGCAATCAGCCCCAGCATTTT.

As regards this clone: This sample also contains other DNA sequences that code for the same CDR3. The V call is TRBV29-1, the J call TRBJ2-7; TRBD2 might be the D (5 bases). Trimming took off 2 bases at V and 3 bases at J, with 8 bases between the two ends. The CDR3 extends over 12 amino acids. Germline CDR1 reads SQVTM; CDR2 reads ANQGSEA. The CDR3 DNA reads as TGCAGCGTTGAACTCCGGGACTACGAGCAGTACTTC. This translates into CSVELRDYEQYF.

This rearrangement joins TRBV27 to TRBJ2-1, with 9 bases lining up with TRBD2. This CDR3 is 15 amino acids long. V trimming: 1 base; J trimming: 4 bases; junction bases outside the gene matches: 2. The germline V gene encodes CDR1 MNHEY and CDR2 SMNVEV (reference sequence). The CDR3 region has the DNA TGTGCCAGCAGTTTATACCTAGCGGGGTACAATGAGCAGTTCTTC. The encoded protein is CASSLYLAGYNEQFF.

V and J are TRBV5-1 and TRBJ2-3, with a weak D call TRBD2 (5 bases). V was shortened by 0 bases and J by 1 base, with 12 bases between the two germline ends. Germline CDR1 SGHRS, CDR2 YFSETQ. The CDR3 loop spans 16 amino acids. The CDR3 is CASSLEPFGGTDTQYF. The DNA for the CDR3 is TGCGCCAGCAGCTTGGAGCCCTTCGGGGGCACAGATACGCAGTATTTT.

The chain couples TRBV13 to TRBJ1-2; TRBD1 matches 7 bases. Germline V lookup: CDR1 PRHDT, CDR2 FYEKMQ (reference sequence). V was pared by 5 bases and J by 0 bases, with 12 bases of the junction left unmatched. CDR3 length: 17 residues. The CDR3 loop reads CASSTGTASPSNYGYTF. The DNA of the CDR3 is TGTGCCAGCAGCACTGGGACAGCGTCCCCGTCTAACTATGGCTACACCTTC.